In its sample, the clone carrying this TCR beta chain was seen many times. One entry per CDR3 protein results from TCRdb running MiXCR on the RT-PCR reads. The repertoire holds about 680,000 distinct CDR3 sequences, with around 14% as singletons. The CDR3 is made up of 13 amino acids. Germline V gives CDR1 SQVTM, CDR2 ANQGSEA. The V gene end was trimmed by 6 bases and the J gene end by 1 base; junction bases not matched to a gene: 4. Sequencing was carried out using memory CD4+ T cells from blood. This sequence was found in a female donor in good health, serving as a healthy control. V is TRBV29-1 and J is TRBJ1-1, with TRBD1 matching 8 bases. DNA for the CDR3: TGCAGCGTCTTGGGGACAGGGAACACTGAAGCTTTCTTT. Amino acids: CSVLGTGNTEAFF.